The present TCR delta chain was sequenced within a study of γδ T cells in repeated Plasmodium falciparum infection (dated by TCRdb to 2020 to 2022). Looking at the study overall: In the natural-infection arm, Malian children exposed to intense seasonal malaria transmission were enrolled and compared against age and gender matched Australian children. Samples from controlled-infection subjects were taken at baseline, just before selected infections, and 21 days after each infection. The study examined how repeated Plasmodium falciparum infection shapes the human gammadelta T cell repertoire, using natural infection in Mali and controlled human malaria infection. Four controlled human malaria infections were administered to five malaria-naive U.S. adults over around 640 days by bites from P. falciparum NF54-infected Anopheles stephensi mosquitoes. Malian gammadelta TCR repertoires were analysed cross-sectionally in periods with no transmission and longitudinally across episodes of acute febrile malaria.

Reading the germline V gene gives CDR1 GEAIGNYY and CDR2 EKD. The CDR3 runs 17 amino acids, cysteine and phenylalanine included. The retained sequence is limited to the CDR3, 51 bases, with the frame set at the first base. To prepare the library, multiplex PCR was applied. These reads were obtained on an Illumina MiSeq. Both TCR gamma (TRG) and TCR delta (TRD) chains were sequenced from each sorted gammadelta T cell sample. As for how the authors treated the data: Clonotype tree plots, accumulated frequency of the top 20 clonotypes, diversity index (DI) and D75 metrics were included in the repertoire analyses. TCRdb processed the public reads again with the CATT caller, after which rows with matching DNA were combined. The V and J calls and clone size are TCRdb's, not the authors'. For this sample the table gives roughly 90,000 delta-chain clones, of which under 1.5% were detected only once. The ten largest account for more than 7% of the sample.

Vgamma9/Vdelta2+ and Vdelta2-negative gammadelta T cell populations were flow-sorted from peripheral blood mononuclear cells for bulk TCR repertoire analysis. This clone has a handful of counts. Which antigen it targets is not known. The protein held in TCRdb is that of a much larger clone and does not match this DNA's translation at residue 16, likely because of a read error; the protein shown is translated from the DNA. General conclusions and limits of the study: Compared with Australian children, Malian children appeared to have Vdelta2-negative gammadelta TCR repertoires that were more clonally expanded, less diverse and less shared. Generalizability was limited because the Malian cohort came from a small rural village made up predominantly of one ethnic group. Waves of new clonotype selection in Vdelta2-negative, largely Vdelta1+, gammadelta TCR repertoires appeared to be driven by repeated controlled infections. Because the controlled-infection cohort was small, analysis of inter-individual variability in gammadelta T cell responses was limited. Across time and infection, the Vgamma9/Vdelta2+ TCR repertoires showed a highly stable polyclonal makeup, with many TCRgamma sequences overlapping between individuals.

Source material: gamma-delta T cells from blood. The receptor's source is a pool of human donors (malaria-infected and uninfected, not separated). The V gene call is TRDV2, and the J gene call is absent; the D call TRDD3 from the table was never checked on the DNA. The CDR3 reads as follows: CACNYLGDQGYTDKLTF. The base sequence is TGTGCCTGTAACTATCTGGGGGATCAAGGGTACACCGATAAACTCACCTTT.